The rows below give T cell receptor beta chains drawn from one sample of a study of T cells in Graves' hyperthyroidism and ophthalmopathy. TCRdb re-called the multiplex PCR reads through MiXCR, storing one row per CDR3 protein. The table shows nearly 600,000 distinct CDR3 sequences, with 14% occurring only once. Source material: blood. These receptors all stem from a woman aged 18 to 35 with Graves' ophthalmopathy. Each CDR3 is given with its conserved first and last residue. The D gene is left open where the match is weak. Clone size is given for some rows only: seen once, a few or many times, or a class if the clone is expanded.

CDR3aa,CDR3nt,d_gene,v_gene,j_gene,abundance,len
CASSFSGLSSADTQYF,TGTGCCAGCAGCTTCTCTGGGCTCTCTAGCGCCGATACGCAGTATTTT,NA,TRBV9,TRBJ2-3,many,16
CATTSTVGLITANYGYTF,TGTGCCACCACCTCGACAGTAGGCCTTATTACAGCTAACTATGGCTACACCTTC,NA,TRBV15,TRBJ1-2,many,18
CASSRNSGRPNEQFF,TGTGCCAGCAGTCGAAATAGCGGGAGACCCAATGAGCAGTTCTTC,TRBD2,TRBV3-1,TRBJ2-1,many,15
CASSIGRSSTDTQYF,TGTGCCAGCAGTATAGGACGGAGTAGCACAGATACGCAGTATTTT,NA,TRBV6-1,TRBJ2-3,many,15
CSVRGHSGNTIYF,TGCAGCGTCAGGGGTCACTCTGGAAACACCATATATTTT,NA,TRBV29-1,TRBJ1-3,few,13
CAISGDSTYEQYF,TGTGCCATCAGTGGGGACAGTACCTACGAGCAGTACTTC,TRBD1,TRBV10-3,TRBJ2-7,many,13
CSARDLDRAKNIQYF,TGCAGTGCTAGAGACCTAGACAGAGCCAAAAACATTCAGTACTTC,NA,TRBV20-1,TRBJ2-4,many,15
CASSLAGQAATGELFF,TGTGCCAGCAGCTTAGCAGGACAGGCAGCAACCGGGGAGCTGTTTTTT,TRBD1,TRBV7-3,TRBJ2-2,many,16
CASSLDYSTQGRRTEAFF,TGTGCCAGCAGCTTAGATTACTCCACACAGGGGAGGAGGACTGAAGCTTTCTTT,TRBD1,TRBV11-2,TRBJ1-1,many,18
CASSIRTSGRDEQFF,TGTGCCAGCAGTATCCGGACTAGCGGGAGGGATGAGCAGTTCTTC,TRBD2,TRBV27,TRBJ2-1,NA,15
CASSPRPGQASPLHF,TGTGCCAGCAGTCCCCGGCCGGGACAGGCCTCACCCCTCCACTTT,TRBD1,TRBV6-5,TRBJ1-6,many,15
CASSQGGAGTGELFF,TGTGCCAGCAGCCAAGGCGGGGCGGGCACCGGGGAGCTGTTTTTT,NA,TRBV3-1,TRBJ2-2,few,15
CSARDRGNTEAFF,TGCAGTGCTAGGGACAGGGGGAACACTGAAGCTTTCTTT,TRBD1,TRBV20-1,TRBJ1-1,many,13
CASSPRLAAITDTQYF,TGTGCCAGCAGCCCCCGTCTAGCGGCTATCACAGATACGCAGTATTTT,TRBD2,TRBV7-9,TRBJ2-3,NA,16